Sequencing of this T cell receptor beta chain was carried out in a study of blood T cell repertoires in COVID-19. The CDR3 sequence is 13 residues long. Germline V lookup: CDR1 SQVTM, CDR2 ANQGSEA. V gave up 2 bases and J gave up 0 bases, with 8 bases separating them. Clones were sequenced by immunoSEQ multiplex PCR, and TCRdb holds only the in-frame ones, with some missing. The sample consists of fewer than 350,000 clones, about 83% of them appearing once. The chain recombines TRBV29-1 with TRBJ2-7, with TRBD1 as a possible D gene (5 bases). This sequence originates from a woman between 40 and 50 years old who had recovered from COVID-19. What was sequenced was PBMCs or T cells enriched from blood (not recorded which). CDR3 amino acids: CSVETGLSYEQYF. The CDR3 DNA reads TGCAGCGTTGAAACAGGCCTCTCCTACGAGCAGTACTTC.